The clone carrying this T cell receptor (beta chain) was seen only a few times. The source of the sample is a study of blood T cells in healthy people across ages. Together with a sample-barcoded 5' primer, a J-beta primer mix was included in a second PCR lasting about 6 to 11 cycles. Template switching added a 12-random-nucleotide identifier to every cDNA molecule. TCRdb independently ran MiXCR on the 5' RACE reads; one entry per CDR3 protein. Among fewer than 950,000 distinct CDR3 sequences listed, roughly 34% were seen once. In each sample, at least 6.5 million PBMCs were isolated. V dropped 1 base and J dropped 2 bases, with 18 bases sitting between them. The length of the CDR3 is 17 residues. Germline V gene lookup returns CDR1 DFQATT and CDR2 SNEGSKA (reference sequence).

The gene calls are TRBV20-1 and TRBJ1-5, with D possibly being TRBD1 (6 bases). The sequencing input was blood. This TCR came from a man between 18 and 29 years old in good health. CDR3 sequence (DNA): TGCAGTGCTAGAGGATGGGAGGGGGGTTCAGGCAATCAGCCCCAGCATTTT. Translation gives CSARGWEGGSGNQPQHF.